This T cell receptor (beta chain) was recovered during a study of blood T cell repertoires in COVID-19. Study-level background: Samples came from the United States, Italy and Spain, spanning acute and convalescent COVID-19.

Cohort 3 donors counted as recovered after two negative PCRs, clearance, or resolved symptoms. Sequencing used immunoSEQ multiplex PCR; TCRdb keeps in-frame clones, though not all of them. Of some 400,000 clones in the sample, around 87% were seen once. CDR3 length: 17 residues. V was pared by 0 bases and J by 1 base, with 5 bases of the junction left unmatched. Germline V gene data show CDR1 as MGHRA and CDR2 as YSYEKL. The table lists this clone with a few counts. The specimen sequenced was PBMCs or T cells enriched from blood (not recorded which). This chain connects TRBV4-1 to TRBJ2-3, with 9 bases fitting TRBD2. The receptor comes from a man aged 25 to 40 who had recovered from COVID-19. The CDR3 loop reads CASSQDPPSGGTDTQYF. The CDR3 nucleotides are TGCGCCAGCAGCCAAGATCCCCCTAGCGGGGGCACAGATACGCAGTATTTT.